This T cell receptor beta chain was sequenced during a study of cytomegalovirus exposure and HLA in healthy donors (dated by TCRdb to about 2017). Background for the entire study: In an earlier analysis of some 610 of the donors, 276 Gb of sequence data and 117 million unique TCR beta sequences from roughly 190 million T cells were reported. All discovery cohort repertoires had been generated on a single sequencing platform. In a later genetic analysis, genome-wide SNP genotypes for about 55% of the roughly 670 donors were used, and that subset was treated as a discovery cohort. Alongside the repertoire data, information on donor age, sex, ethnicity and CMV serostatus was compiled. The genetic ancestry cluster associated with self-reported Caucasian donors included about four fifths of the roughly 400 genotyped donors. Roughly 310 gigabases of sequencing data and 78 million or so unique TCR sequences were included in an early release covering roughly 600 HLA-typed donors. Besides the first cohort of roughly 700 subjects, a separate validation cohort made up of over a hundred different subjects was used. The number of donors typed differed by locus, with roughly 620-640 for A, B, C, DRB1 and DQB1, around 520 for DQA1, some 570 for DPA1, and 400 to 490 for DPB1. Roughly 5 DR-DQ haplotypes were handled as single units for association and clustering, since linkage in the cohort was strong. The study combined high-throughput TCR immunosequencing, statistical association of individual TCRs with disease status, and machine learning to predict cytomegalovirus infection status. Among about 370 genotyped donors of the cohort, an average of around 240,000 unique TCR beta nucleotide sequences was sequenced per donor, of which 15% to 20% were non-productive. A later analysis re-examined previously published TCR beta repertoires from about 700 donors and added high-resolution HLA genotyping to investigate patterns of TCR occurrence. HLA typing covered class I and class II loci at four-digit resolution. The study was designed to test whether signatures of past pathogen exposure could be identified by cataloging public T cell receptors. Rather than drawing on any new phenotypic data, the later analysis identified candidate immune exposures from TCR beta sequences and the way those sequences occurred across donors. The T cell repertoires of 670 or so subjects were profiled by immunosequencing and related to cytomegalovirus serostatus. An earlier analysis of 587 of the donors used high-throughput TCR beta sequencing to judge whether each TCR beta V gene segment behaved as functional or pseudogenic.

The library was obtained by the immunoSEQ multiplex PCR assay. For the multiplex PCR, a mixture combining 60 forward primers for TCR Vbeta segments and 13 reverse primers for TCR Jbeta segments was used. The CDR3 region of rearranged TCR beta genes was amplified from genomic DNA by a multiplex PCR assay. On the Illumina HiSeq System, the amplified TCR beta libraries were sequenced as 87-base-pair reads. In the source study's methods: A later analysis counted about 76 million unique TCR beta chains across the 600 to 850 repertoires, and about 10 million of these chains were shared by at least two donors. A nearest-neighbor algorithm error-corrected the raw reads and collapsed the reads into unique sequences, merging closely related sequences to remove PCR and sequencing errors. CDR3 sequences were aligned to IMGT reference sequences to assign V, D and J gene segments. For a sequence to be retained, at least a six-nucleotide match to both a V gene segment and a J gene segment was required. A rearrangement was called productive if the CDR3 had no stop codons and remained in frame with V and J, and every other rearrangement was called non-productive. Following IMGT convention, CDR3 was defined as the stretch from the second conserved V-encoded cysteine to the conserved J-encoded phenylalanine. The earlier analysis of some 600 of the donors excluded sequences that lacked an unambiguous match to a single V gene segment. An earlier analysis of 587 of the donors classified V segments as functional when productive rearrangements were above 56.7% and as segregating when the standard deviation between donors was above 5%. A statistical classification framework was developed to diagnose cytomegalovirus status using the catalog of TCR beta chain sequences. A later analysis assigned V and J genes by comparing TCR nucleotide sequences with IMGT/GENE-DB human TR gene sequences. The TCRdist pipeline was used in a later analysis to assign CDR3 sequences and most-parsimonious VDJ recombination scenarios. A later analysis defined each TCR beta chain by its CDR3 amino acid sequence plus V-gene family, and excluded reads lacking a unique V-gene family. In a later analysis, around 600 highly shared, low-generation-probability nucleotide sequences were removed to address suspected cross-contamination and a sequencing artifact. A later analysis calculated a clonal expansion index for each public chain from normalized within-repertoire ranks of inferred template counts. Generation probabilities in a later analysis came from a VDJ recombination model fitted to out-of-frame rearrangements, and those results were checked against IGoR. A later analysis scored TCR-TCR, TCR-HLA and TCR-CMV co-occurrence with hypergeometric tests, applying a repertoire-size bias correction to TCR pairs. To estimate false discovery rates, a later analysis permuted the HLA or CMV assignments 20 times. In a later analysis, co-occurring TCRs were grouped using DBSCAN, and TCRdist sequence similarity was added for clustering within HLA-allele-positive subsets. Repertoires with fewer than 30,000 or more than 120,000 public chains were left out of co-occurrence clustering, as were five repertoires with anomalous nucleotide sharing. TCRdb took over this immuneACCESS table, retaining in-frame rearrangements with V and J assigned. Such tables are incomplete; in checked studies, under half of the missing clones stem from an unresolved V gene, and the remainder is unexplained. For V, J and clone size, that table is used; D and trimming come from the DNA. The sample has 140,000 to 150,000 clones on record, roughly 74% of them singletons. The top ten clonotypes cover over 2% of the sample.

Beyond this particular receptor, the publication reports: The presence/absence analyses assumed that sequencing depth was roughly uniform across donors, and that assumption may not be true. The classifier was reported to diagnose cytomegalovirus status with high specificity and sensitivity in both the original cohort and the validation cohort. The study listed 150 to 200 TCR beta chains as associated with cytomegalovirus. Assigning TCR associations to individual alleles was difficult when HLA alleles, especially DR and DQ, strongly co-occurred. A further reported finding was that TCR beta sequences accurately predicted the HLA-A and HLA-B alleles for most subjects in the first cohort. A cluster of highly shared sequence variants was judged likely to represent a technical artifact of the sequencing pipeline. Correlated functional status among segregating V segments might be attributable to linkage disequilibrium, but an unknown experimental factor could not be ruled out. In a later analysis, TCR association rates were found to vary across HLA loci, with the most associated TCRs seen for DRB1 alleles and the fewest for HLA-C alleles. Because HLA typing was unavailable for some donors at each locus, only the typed subset was used in association tests. Because the 87-base-pair reads could not distinguish some IMGT-functional V segments, including TRBV6-2 and TRBV6-3, those segments were excluded. Most TCR sequences were seen in very few donors, while some public TCRs were found in many individuals. A later analysis reported that several top co-occurrence clusters appeared linked to parvovirus B19, influenza, CMV and Epstein-Barr virus. Immune exposure information for the cohort was limited to CMV serostatus. In a later analysis, HLA-associated TCR beta chains showed more clonal expansion and lower generation probabilities than non-associated chains that were equally common. A later genetic analysis associated a missense DCLRE1C variant with V-gene and J-gene trimming of TCR beta chains, and an independent cohort replicated the association. Three of the identified cytomegalovirus-associated TCR beta chains were confirmed in vitro to be specific for cytomegalovirus antigens. Because counts were too low, roughly 16 rarely observed V segments, including chromosome 9 orphons, were left out of the earlier analysis of 587 of the donors. A later analysis associated about 18,000 TCR beta sequences with specific HLA alleles at a false discovery rate of 0.05. In an earlier analysis of some 640 of the donors, most TCR beta V segments were observed in productive rearrangements about 87% or about 30% of the time, broadly matching IMGT annotations. A later genetic analysis reported fewer N-insertions in productive TCRs among donors in an Asian-associated ancestry cluster than the roughly 720-donor mean. The cohort was sequenced for TCR beta chains only, and without alpha or paired-chain data the features that could be detected were limited. Most CMV-associated TCR beta chains appeared to be HLA-restricted in a later analysis, and the HLA associations seemed to be driven largely by CMV exposure. It was suggested by the authors that the approach could potentially be generalized to other disease states and immunological phenotypes.

Including cysteine and phenylalanine, the CDR3 has 17 amino acids. CDR3 DNA only is kept here, 51 bases in frame from base 1. V sheds 5 bases and J sheds 0 bases, leaving 14 bases between their ends. The germline V gene (reference sequence) provides CDR1 LNHNV and CDR2 YYDKDF. The cohort was made up of approximately 670 healthy bone marrow donors. At the time of sampling, every cohort member was nominally healthy, though immune exposures that went unrecorded were likely present. The donor tested CMV seropositive, placing the donor among the approximately 290 seropositive members of the cohort. Every donor gave a peripheral blood sample, and the peripheral blood mononuclear cells from that sample were used for TCR beta sequencing. The Qiagen DNeasy Blood Extraction Kit was used to extract genomic DNA from the blood cell samples. This clone turned up a few times. Its recognized antigen is unknown. Nothing much larger sits one base from this clone, and base qualities are not available.

The chain joins TRBV15 to TRBJ1-6; no D segment can be confidently identified. The source material was PBMCs. This clonotype was sampled from a woman between 18 and 30 years old in good health and CMV-seropositive. The sequenced DNA: TGTGCCACCAGCGTTCTCGGGGAGAGCTCCTATAATTCACCCCTCCACTTT. Translated, this gives CATSVLGESSYNSPLHF.